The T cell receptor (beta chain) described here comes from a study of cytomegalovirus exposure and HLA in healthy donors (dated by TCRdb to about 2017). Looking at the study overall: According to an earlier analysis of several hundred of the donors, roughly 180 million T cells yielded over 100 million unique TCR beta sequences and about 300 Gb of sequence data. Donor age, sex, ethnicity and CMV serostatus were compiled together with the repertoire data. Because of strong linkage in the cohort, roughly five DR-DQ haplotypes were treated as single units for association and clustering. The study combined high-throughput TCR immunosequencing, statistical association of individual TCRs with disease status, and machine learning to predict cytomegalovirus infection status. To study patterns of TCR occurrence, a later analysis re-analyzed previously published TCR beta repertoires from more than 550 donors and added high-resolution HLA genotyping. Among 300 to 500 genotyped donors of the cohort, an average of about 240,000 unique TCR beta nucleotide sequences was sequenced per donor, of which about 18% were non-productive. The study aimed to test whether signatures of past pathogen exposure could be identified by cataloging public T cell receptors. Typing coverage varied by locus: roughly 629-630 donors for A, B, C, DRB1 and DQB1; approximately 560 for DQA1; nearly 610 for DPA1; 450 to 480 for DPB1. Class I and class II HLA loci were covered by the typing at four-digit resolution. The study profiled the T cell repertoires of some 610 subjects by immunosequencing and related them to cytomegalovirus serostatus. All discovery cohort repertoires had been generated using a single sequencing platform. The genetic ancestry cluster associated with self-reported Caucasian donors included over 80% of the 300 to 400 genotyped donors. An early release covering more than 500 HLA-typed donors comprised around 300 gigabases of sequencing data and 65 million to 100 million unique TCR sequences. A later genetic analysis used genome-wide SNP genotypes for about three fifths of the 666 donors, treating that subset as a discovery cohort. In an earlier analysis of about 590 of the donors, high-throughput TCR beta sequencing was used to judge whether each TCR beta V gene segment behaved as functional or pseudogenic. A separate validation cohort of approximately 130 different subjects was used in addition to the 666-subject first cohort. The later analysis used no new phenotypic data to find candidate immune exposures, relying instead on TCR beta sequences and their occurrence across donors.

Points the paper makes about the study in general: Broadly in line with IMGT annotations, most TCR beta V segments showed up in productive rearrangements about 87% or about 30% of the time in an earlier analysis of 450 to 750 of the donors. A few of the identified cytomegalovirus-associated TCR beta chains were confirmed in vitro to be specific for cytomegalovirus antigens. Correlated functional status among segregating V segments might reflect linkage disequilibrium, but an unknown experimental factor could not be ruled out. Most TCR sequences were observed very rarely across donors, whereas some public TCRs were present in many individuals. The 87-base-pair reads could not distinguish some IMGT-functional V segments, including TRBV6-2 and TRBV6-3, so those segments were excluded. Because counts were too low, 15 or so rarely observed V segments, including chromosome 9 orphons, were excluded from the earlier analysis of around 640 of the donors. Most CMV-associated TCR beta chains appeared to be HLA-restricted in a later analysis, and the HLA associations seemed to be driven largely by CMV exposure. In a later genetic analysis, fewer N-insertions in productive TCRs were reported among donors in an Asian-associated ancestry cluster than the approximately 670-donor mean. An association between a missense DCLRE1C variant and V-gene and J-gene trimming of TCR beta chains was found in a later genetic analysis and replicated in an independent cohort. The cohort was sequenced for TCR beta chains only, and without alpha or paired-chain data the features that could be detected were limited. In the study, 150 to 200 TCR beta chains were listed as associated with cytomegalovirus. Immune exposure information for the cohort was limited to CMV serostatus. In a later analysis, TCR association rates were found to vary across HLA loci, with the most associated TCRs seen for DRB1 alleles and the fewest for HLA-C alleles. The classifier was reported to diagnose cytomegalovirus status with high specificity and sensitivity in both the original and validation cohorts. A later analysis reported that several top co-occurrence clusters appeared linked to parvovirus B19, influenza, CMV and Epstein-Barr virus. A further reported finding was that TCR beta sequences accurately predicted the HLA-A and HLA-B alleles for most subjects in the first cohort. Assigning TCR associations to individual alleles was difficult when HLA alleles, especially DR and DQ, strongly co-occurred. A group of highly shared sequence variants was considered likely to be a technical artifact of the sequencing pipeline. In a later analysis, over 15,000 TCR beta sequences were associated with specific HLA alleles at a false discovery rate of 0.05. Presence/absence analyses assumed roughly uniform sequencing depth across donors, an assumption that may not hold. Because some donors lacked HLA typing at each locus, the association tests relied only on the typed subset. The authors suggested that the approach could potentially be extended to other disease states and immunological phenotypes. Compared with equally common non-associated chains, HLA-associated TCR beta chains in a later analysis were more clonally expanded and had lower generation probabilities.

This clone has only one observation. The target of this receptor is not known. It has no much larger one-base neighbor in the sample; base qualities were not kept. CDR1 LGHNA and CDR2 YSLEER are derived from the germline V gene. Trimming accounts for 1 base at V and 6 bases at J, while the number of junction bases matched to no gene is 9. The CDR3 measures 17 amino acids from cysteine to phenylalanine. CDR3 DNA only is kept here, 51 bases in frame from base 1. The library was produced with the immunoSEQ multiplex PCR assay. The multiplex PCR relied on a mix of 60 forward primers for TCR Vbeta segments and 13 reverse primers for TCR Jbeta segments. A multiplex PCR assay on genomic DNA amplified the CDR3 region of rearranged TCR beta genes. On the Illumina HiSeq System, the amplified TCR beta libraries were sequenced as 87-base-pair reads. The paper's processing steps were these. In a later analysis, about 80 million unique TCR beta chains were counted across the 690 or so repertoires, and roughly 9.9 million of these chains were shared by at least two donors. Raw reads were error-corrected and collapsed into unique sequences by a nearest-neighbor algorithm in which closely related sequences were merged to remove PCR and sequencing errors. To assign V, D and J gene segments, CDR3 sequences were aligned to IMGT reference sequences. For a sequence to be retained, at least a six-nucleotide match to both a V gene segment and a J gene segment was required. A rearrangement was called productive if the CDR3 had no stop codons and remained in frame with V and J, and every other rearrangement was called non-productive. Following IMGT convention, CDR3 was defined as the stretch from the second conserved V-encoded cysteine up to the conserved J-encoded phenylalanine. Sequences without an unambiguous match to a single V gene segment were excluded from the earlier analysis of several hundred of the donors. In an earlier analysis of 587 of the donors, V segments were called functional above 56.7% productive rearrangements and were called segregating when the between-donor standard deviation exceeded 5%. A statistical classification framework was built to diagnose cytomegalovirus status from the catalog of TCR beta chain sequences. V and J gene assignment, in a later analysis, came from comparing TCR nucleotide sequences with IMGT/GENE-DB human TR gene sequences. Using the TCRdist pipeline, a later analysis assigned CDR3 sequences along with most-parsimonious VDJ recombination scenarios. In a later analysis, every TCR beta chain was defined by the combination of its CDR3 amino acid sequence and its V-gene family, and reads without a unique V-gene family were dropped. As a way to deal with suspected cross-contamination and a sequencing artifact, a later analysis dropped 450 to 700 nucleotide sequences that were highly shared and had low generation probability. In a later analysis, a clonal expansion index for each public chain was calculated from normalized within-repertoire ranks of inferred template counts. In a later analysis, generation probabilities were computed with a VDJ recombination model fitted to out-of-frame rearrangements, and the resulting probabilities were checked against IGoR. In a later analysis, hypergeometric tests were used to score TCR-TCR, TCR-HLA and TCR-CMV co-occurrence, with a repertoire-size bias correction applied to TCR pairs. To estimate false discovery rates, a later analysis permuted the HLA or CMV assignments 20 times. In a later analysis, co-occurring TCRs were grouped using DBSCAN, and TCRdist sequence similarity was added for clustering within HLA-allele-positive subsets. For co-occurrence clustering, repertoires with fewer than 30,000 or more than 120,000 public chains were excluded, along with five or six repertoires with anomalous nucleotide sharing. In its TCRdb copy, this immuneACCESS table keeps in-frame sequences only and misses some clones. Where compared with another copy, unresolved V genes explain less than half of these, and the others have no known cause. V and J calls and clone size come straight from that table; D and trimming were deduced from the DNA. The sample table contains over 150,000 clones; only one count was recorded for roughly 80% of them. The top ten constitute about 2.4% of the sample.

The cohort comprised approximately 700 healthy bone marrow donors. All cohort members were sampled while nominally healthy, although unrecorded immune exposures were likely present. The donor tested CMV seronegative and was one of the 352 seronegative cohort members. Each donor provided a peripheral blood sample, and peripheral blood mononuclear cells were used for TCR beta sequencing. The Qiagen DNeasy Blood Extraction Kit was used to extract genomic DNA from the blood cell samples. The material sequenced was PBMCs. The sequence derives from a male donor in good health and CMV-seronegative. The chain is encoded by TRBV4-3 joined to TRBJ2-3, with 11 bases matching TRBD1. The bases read TGCGCCAGCAGCCAAGCGTTCGGGGGACAGGGGGTGGATACGCAGTATTTT. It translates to CASSQAFGGQGVDTQYF.